This entry describes one T cell receptor (beta chain). What it binds is not known. Next came a second PCR, run for roughly 6 to 11 cycles, which used a sample-barcoded 5' primer along with a J-beta primer mix. Every molecule of cDNA carried a tag from a template-switch adaptor with 12 random nucleotides. TCRdb re-called the 5' RACE reads with MiXCR, one entry per CDR3 protein. The repertoire holds around 990,000 distinct CDR3 sequences, with roughly a quarter as singletons. The sample belongs to a study of blood T cells in healthy people across ages. Study results and caveats: The study regarded diversity estimates from one million T cells as underestimates.

This CDR3 is built from 15 residues. Unmatched junction bases numbered 7, after V lost 4 bases and J lost 1 base. The germline V gene has CDR1 SGHRS and CDR2 YFSETQ. These data also formed part of another study, on T cells of mothers and their children. Per that study: Evidence of persistent microchimeric T cell clones was absent.

The sample taken for sequencing was blood. V is TRBV5-1 and J is TRBJ2-5; 7 bases map to TRBD2. The source of this sequence is a girl aged 2 to 10 in good health. In DNA, the CDR3 is TGCGCCAGCAGCGGGAGGGACCTCCGCCAAGAGACCCAGTACTTC. As protein: CASSGRDLRQETQYF.